The clone carrying this TCR beta chain was detected only once. Its specificity is unknown. The CDR3 has 14 amino acids. Germline V CDR1 and CDR2: SGHRS, YFSETQ. The V and J ends lost 7 bases and 7 bases respectively, with 15 bases between them. Here immunoSEQ multiplex PCR was the method, and the copy in TCRdb shows in-frame clones only, minus some. The sample has 42,000 or so clones, roughly 84% seen once. The data stem from a study of a mutant IDH1 vaccine in newly diagnosed glioma. Study summary: Once 4-6 weeks had passed after radiotherapy alone, vaccination started, or it started with temozolomide cycles. At week 47 came visit V13, while visit V12 had come at week 35. Of the patients given treatment, approximately 60% were male and roughly 38% were female, and a mean age of approximately 40 years was recorded. The study's findings and limits: Vaccine-induced responses were seen in roughly 93% of patients, spanning several MHC alleles.

Sample time point: week 35, safety follow-up. Vaccine doses each comprised 300 ug of mutant IDH1 20-mer peptide, with topical imiquimod. This TCR was recovered from a woman between 45 and 65 years old with glioma. The sample was PBMCs, taken from a glioma patient whose treatment included an IDH1 peptide vaccine. The rearrangement joins TRBV5-1 to TRBJ1-6; no definite D call. The chain's CDR3 is CASRSDPRNSPLHF. The DNA of the CDR3 is TGCGCCAGCCGGTCGGACCCAAGGAATTCACCCCTCCACTTT.